Presented here are 14 T cell receptor beta chains from one specimen sequenced in a study of blood T cell repertoires in acute mononucleosis. Data came from immunoSEQ multiplex PCR; TCRdb stores just in-frame clones and leaves some out. The sample has more than 1,500 clones; around 20% are singletons. Time point noted: convalescence about 6 months (5-8 months) after acute presentation (visit 7). The material sequenced was EBV YVL epitope tetramer+ CD8+ T cells sorted from PBMCs, taken during convalescence from infectious mononucleosis. As for subset: CD8 T cells binding a tetramer with EBV BRLF1 109-117 peptide (YVL-BR). Receptors originate from a young woman with infectious mononucleosis caused by EBV.

This clone was recorded only once. A far more abundant clone sits one base away, making this likely a read error. The rearrangement links TRBV7-3 to TRBJ2-4; 8 bases agree with TRBD1. The J call is in doubt because the DNA end fits TRBJ2-1 better. The CDR3 contains 15 residues. Looked up from germline, CDR1 is SGHTA and CDR2 is FQGTGA. The DNA of the CDR3 is TGTGCCAGCAGCCCCGACCCGACAGGGGTCAATGAGCAGTTCTTC. Translating gives CASSPDPTGVNEQFF.

This clone was detected ten times or more. The chain combines TRBV7-9 with TRBJ1-3; D call uncertain. CDR1 SEHNR and CDR2 FQNEAQ come from the germline V gene (reference sequence). The CDR3 length is 15 residues. V was pared by 5 bases and J by 0 bases, with 11 bases between. In nucleotides, the CDR3 is TGTGCCAGCAGCCTGATCCTGCTCTCTGGAAACACCATATATTTT. Its translation: CASSLILLSGNTIYF.

This clone is classed as medium-sized. The genes are TRBV14 and TRBJ1-5; 7 bases are shared with TRBD1. Germline lookup yields CDR1 SGHDN and CDR2 FVKESK. Trimming at V came to 1 base and at J to 11 bases, leaving 2 bases not matched to a gene. The CDR3 has 12 residues. CDR3 sequence (DNA): TGTGCCAGCAGCCAAGTACAGGGGTCCCAGCATTTT. Translated: CASSQVQGSQHF. Drawing the rest from reference TRBV14 and TRBJ1-5, the complete variable domain is EAGVTQFPSHSVIEKGQTVTLRCDPISGHDNLYWYRRVMGKEIKFLLHFVKESKQDESGMPNNRFLAERTGGTYSTLKVQPAELEDSGVYFCASSQVQGSQHFGDGTRLSIL.

This clone occurred a few times. The junction shows a germline mismatch at one end, possibly a read error. The CDR3 region has the DNA TGTGCCAGCAGTTTAGGTCCAGGTACGGAAGCTTTCTTT. This encodes CASSLGPGTEAFF. V usage is TRBV11-2 and J usage is TRBJ1-1; D uncertain. The CDR3 is 13 amino acids. Germline V gene lookup returns CDR1 SGHAT and CDR2 FQNNGV.

This clone has at least ten counts. The chain joins TRBV7-9 to TRBJ2-7; either TRBD1 or TRBD2 may supply D (7 bases each). Trimming stripped 4 bases from V and 2 bases from J, with 18 bases between. The germline V gene encodes CDR1 SEHNR and CDR2 FQNEAQ (reference sequence). CDR3 length: 16 amino acids. The CDR3 reads CASSSRGGGGTYEQYF. Written as DNA, the CDR3 is TGTGCCAGCAGCTCTCGGGGAGGGGGCGGGACCTACGAGCAGTACTTC.

About this clone itself: Only one base separates this from a far larger clonotype, so it likely reflects a read error. Other DNA sequences within the sample encode an identical CDR3. The chain has TRBV7-7 and TRBJ2-7, with 10 positions matching TRBD1. The CDR3 consists of 14 residues. Germline loops: CDR1 SSHAT, CDR2 FNYEAQ (reference sequence). CDR3 sequence: CASSPDRGLYEQYF. As DNA, the CDR3 is TGTGCTAGCAGCCCAGACAGGGGGCTGTACGAGCAGTACTTC.

Only a few counts were recorded for this clone. The likely explanation is a read error, given a far larger clone one base away. This sequence joins TRBV5-1 and TRBJ2-7, with D maybe TRBD2 (5 bases). Germline CDR1 and CDR2: SGHRS and YFSETQ. Trimming stripped 2 bases from V and 0 bases from J, with 15 bases between. The CDR3 is 16 amino acids. The CDR3 DNA reads TGCGCCAGCAGCTTAGATTGGAGGATTCGCTCCTACGAGCAGTACTTC. Residues: CASSLDWRIRSYEQYF.

This clone was picked up many times. A read error may explain this, as a much larger clone is one base away. The chain employs TRBV27 and TRBJ2-1; TRBD1 matches at 8 bases. This CDR3 region has 15 residues. Germline CDR1 reads MNHEY; CDR2 reads SMNVEV (reference sequence). V lost 6 bases to trimming and J lost 6 bases; unmatched junction nucleotides: 10. The CDR3 spells CASSPDPTGVNEQFF. The CDR3 nucleotides are TGTGCCAGCAGCCCCGACCCGACAGGGGTCAATGAGCAGTTCTTC.

This chain joins TRBV6-1 and TRBJ2-7, with D unclear. The CDR3 runs to 11 residues. Germline V lookup: CDR1 MNHNS, CDR2 SASEGT. Trimming cost V 6 bases and J 11 bases, with 14 bases left between them. The CDR3 loop is CASSLASKEYF. As DNA, the CDR3 is TGTGCCAGCAGCTTAGCCTCTAAGGAGTACTTC.

V gene TRBV29-1 combines with J gene TRBJ2-6; 8 bases map to TRBD2. This CDR3 comprises 16 residues. The germline V gene has CDR1 SQVTM and CDR2 ANQGSEA. V lost 4 bases to trimming and J lost 1 base; unmatched junction nucleotides: 6. CDR3 sequence: CSVGVGGESGANVLTF. For the CDR3, the DNA is TGCAGCGTTGGAGTCGGGGGGGAATCTGGGGCCAACGTCCTGACTTTC.

This clone was counted at least ten times. At one end, the junction sequence differs from germline, possibly due to a read error. Within the sample, other DNA sequences also encode this same CDR3. The chain uses TRBV7-3 and TRBJ2-1; D uncertain. This CDR3 spans 15 amino acids. Per the germline V gene, CDR1 is SGHTA and CDR2 is FQGTGA. The CDR3 DNA follows: TGCGCCAGCAGCCAAGTACCCCGAGACTACAATGAGCAGTTCTTC. This encodes CASSQVPRDYNEQFF. Looking up the rest from reference TRBV7-3 and TRBJ2-1 gives the full variable domain: GAGVSQTPSNKVTEKGKYVELRCDPISGHTALYWYRQSLGQGPEFLIYFQGTGAADDSGLPNDRFFAVRPEGSVSTLKIQRTERGDSAVYLCASSQVPRDYNEQFFGPGTRLTVL.

This clone was counted at least ten times. V gene TRBV28 combines with J gene TRBJ2-7; 7 nucleotides match TRBD2. The germline CDR1 and CDR2 sequences are MDHEN and SYDVKM. V lost 6 bases and J lost 0; bases outside the gene matches: 2. The CDR3 length is 13 residues. The CDR3 reads CASSWTSSYEQYF. The CDR3 bases are TGTGCCAGCAGCTGGACTAGCTCCTACGAGCAGTACTTC. The variable domain in full, with the rest retrieved from reference TRBV28 and TRBJ2-7, is DVKVTQSSRYLVKRTGEKVFLECVQDMDHENMFWYRQDPGLGLRLIYFSYDVKMKEKGDIPEGYSVSREKKERFSLILESASTNQTSMYLCASSWTSSYEQYFGPGTRLTVT.

This clone has only a few counts. This chain links TRBV29-1 with TRBJ2-1; D call uncertain. The CDR3 runs to 13 residues. V lost 4 bases and J lost 4, with 11 bases in between. CDR1 and CDR2 from the germline V gene are SQVTM and ANQGSEA. CDR3 nucleotide sequence: TGCAGCGTTGTGGATGGCCTTTACAATGAGCAGTTCTTC. Protein: CSVVDGLYNEQFF.

A note on this clone: The likely explanation is a read error, given a far larger clone one base away. The chain employs TRBV4-3 and TRBJ2-1; the D gene is possibly TRBD2 (5 bases). Germline lookup yields CDR1 LGHNA and CDR2 YSLEER. The CDR3 runs to 15 residues. In DNA form, the CDR3 reads TGCGCCAGCAGCCAAGTACCCCGAGACTACAATGATCAGTTCTTC. Amino acids: CASSQVPRDYNDQFF.